Here is one T cell receptor beta chain with its context. TCRdb's copy holds only in-frame clones and misses some; the assay was immunoSEQ multiplex PCR. The table includes hundreds of thousands of clones, approximately 85% detected once. The data were taken from a study of shared T cell receptors in the human thymus. This CDR3 is 14 amino acids long. Trimming took off 2 bases at V and 4 bases at J, with 12 bases between the two ends. Germline CDR1 and CDR2: SGHVS and FQNEAQ. These data were also filed under a second study, of human thymus T cells. As reported in that work: It was from resections taken during corrective heart surgery that the thymus tissue came. Both thymic and peripheral blood repertoires showed apparently biased V and J usage.

The receptor comes from a girl in the first two years of life with a congenital heart defect. The chain recombines TRBV7-8 with TRBJ2-7; tentatively, D is TRBD1 (6 bases). The sequenced material came from thymocytes. The CDR3 DNA follows: TGTGCCAGCAGCTTACCTGGACAGCAGTACGAGCAGTACTTC. It yields the protein CASSLPGQQYEQYF.